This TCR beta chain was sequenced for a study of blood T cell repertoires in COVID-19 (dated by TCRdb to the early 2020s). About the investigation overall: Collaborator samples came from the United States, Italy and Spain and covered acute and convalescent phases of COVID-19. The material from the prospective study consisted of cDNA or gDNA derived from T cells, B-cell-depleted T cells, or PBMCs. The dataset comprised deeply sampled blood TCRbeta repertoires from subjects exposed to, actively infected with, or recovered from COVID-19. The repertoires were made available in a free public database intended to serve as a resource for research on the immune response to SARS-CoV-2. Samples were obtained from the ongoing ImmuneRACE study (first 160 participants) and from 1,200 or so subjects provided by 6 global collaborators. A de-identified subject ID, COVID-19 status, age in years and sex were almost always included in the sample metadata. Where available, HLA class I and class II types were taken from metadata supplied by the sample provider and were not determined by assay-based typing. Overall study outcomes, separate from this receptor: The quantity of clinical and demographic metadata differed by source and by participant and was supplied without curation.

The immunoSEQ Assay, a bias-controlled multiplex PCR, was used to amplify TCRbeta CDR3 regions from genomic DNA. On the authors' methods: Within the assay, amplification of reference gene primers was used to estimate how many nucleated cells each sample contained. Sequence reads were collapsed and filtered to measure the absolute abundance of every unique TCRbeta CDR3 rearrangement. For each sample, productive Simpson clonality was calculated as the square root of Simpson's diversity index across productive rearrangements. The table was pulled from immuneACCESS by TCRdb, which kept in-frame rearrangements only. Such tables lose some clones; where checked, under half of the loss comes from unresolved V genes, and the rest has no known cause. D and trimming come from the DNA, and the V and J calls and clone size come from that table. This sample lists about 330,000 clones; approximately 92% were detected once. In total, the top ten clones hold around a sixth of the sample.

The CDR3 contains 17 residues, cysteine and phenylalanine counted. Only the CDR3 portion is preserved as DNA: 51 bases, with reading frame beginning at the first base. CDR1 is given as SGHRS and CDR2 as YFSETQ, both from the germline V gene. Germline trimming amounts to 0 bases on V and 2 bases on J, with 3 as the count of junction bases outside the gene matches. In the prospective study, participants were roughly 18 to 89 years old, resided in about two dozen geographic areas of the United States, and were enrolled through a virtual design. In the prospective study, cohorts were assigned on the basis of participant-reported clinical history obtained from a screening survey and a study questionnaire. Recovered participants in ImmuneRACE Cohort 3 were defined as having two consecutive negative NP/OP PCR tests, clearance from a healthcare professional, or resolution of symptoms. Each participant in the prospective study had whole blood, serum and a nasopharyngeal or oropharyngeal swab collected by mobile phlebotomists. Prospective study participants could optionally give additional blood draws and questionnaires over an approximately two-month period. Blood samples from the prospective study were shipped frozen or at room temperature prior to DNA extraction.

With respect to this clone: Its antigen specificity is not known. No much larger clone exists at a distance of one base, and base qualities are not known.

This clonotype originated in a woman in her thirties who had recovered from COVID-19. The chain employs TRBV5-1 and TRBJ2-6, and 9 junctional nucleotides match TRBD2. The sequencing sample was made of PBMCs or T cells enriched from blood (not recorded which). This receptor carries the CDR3 CASSLGLAGAGANVLTF. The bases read TGCGCCAGCAGCTTGGGCTTAGCGGGAGCTGGGGCCAACGTCCTGACTTTC.